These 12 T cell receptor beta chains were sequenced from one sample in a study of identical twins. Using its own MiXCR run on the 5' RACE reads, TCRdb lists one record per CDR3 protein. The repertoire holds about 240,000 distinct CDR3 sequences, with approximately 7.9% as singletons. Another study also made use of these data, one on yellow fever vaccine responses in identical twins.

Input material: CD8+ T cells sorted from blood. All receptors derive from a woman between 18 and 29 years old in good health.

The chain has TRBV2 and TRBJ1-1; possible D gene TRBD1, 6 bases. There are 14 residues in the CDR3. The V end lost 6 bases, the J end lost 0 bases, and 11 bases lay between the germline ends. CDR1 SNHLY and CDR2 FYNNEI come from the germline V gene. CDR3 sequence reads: CASSRGALNTEAFF. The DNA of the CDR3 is TGTGCCAGCAGCCGGGGGGCTCTGAACACTGAAGCTTTCTTT.

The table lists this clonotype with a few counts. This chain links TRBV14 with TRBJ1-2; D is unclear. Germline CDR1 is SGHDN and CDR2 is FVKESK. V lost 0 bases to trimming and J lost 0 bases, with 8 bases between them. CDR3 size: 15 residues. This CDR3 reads CASSQDPGPNYGYTF. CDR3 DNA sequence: TGTGCCAGCAGCCAAGATCCCGGGCCTAACTATGGCTACACCTTC.

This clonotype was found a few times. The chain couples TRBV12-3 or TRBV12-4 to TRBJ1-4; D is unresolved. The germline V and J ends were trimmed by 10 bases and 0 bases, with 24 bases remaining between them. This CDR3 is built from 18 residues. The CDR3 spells CAIRVVGGSRSTNEKLFF. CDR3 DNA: TGTGCCATCCGCGTTGTGGGCGGAAGCCGGTCAACTAATGAAAAACTGTTTTTT.

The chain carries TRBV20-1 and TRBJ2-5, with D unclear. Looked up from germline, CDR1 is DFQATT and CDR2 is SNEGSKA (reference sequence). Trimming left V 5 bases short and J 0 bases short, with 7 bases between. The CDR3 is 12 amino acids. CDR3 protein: CSAPTYQETQYF. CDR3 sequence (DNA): TGCAGTGCTCCAACGTACCAAGAGACCCAGTACTTC.

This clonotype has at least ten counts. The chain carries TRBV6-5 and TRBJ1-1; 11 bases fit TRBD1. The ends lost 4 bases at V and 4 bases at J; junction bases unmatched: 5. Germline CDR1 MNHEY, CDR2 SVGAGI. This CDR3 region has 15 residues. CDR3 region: CASSSTGTGGTEAFF. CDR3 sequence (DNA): TGTGCCAGCAGTTCCACCGGGACAGGGGGCACTGAAGCTTTCTTT.

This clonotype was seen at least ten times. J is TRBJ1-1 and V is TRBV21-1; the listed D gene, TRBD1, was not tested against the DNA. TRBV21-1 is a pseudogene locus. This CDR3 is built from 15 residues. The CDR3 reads CASSNKTGVGTEAFF. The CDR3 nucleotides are TGTGCCAGCAGCAATAAGACAGGGGTGGGAACTGAAGCTTTCTTT.

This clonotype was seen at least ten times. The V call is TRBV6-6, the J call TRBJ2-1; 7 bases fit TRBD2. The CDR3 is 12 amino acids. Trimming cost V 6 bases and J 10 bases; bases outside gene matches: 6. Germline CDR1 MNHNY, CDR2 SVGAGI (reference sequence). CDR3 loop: CASSPTSDEQFF. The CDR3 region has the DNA TGTGCCAGCAGCCCTACTAGCGACGAGCAGTTCTTC.

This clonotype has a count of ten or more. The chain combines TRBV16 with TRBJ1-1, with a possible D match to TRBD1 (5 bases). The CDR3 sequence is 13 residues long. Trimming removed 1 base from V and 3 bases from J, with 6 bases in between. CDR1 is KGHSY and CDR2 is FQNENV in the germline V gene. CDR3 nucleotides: TGTGCCAGCAGCCAATGGGGGGACACTGAAGCTTTCTTT. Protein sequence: CASSQWGDTEAFF.

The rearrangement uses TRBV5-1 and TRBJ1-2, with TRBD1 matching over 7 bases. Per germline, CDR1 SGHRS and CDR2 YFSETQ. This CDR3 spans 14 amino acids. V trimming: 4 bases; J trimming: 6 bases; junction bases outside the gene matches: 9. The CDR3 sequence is CASSVTTGTDGYTF. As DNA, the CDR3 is TGCGCCAGCAGCGTGACGACAGGGACGGATGGCTACACCTTC. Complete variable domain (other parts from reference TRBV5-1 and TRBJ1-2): KAGVTQTPRYLIKTRGQQVTLSCSPISGHRSVSWYQQTPGQGLQFLFEYFSETQRNKGNFPGRFSGRQFSNSRSEMNVSTLELGDSALYLCASSVTTGTDGYTFGSGTRLTVV.

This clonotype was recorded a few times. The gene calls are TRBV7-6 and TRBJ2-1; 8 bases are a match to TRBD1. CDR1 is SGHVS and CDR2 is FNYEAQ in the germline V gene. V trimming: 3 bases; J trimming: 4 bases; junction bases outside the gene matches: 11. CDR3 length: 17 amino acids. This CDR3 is CASSLQGAVVGYNEQFF. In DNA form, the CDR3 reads TGTGCCAGCAGCTTGCAGGGGGCGGTTGTAGGATACAATGAGCAGTTCTTC. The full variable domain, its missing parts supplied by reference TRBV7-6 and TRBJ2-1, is GAGVSQSPRYKVTKRGQDVALRCDPISGHVSLYWYRQALGQGPEFLTYFNYEAQQDKSGLPNDRFSAERPEGSISTLTIQRTEQRDSAMYRCASSLQGAVVGYNEQFFGPGTRLTVL.

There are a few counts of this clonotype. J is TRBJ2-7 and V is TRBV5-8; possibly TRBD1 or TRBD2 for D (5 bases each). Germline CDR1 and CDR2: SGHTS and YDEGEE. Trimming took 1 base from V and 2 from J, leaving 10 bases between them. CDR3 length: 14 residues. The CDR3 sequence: CASSLFEGTYEQYF. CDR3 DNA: TGTGCCAGCAGCTTGTTCGAGGGGACCTACGAGCAGTACTTC.

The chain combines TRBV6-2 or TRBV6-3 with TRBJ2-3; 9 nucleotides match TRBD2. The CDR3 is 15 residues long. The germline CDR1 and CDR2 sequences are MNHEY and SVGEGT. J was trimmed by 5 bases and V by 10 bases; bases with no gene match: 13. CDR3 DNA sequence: TGTGCCACCACCGCGAGGAGCGGGGGGTTAGATACGCAGTATTTT. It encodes CATTARSGGLDTQYF.